This T cell receptor beta chain was sequenced in a study of CD8+ T cells in alopecia areata. The study, taken as a whole, reports: More clonal than normal scalp was lesional scalp, particularly alopecia totalis/universalis.

On this clone: The antigen remains undetermined.

The sample's treatment: oral pan-JAK inhibitor, 5-10 mg twice daily. CDR3 size: 15 residues. V lost 9 bases and J 2 bases, leaving 17 bases between the germline ends. Per germline, CDR1 MNHEY and CDR2 SMNVEV (reference sequence). Extracted from the samples, RNA was reverse transcribed into cDNA to serve as the sequencing template. TCRdb keeps only in-frame clones here, not all; method: immunoSEQ multiplex PCR. The sample has 190,000 or so clones, roughly 61% seen once. This chain links TRBV27 with TRBJ1-5; perhaps TRBD1 as D (6 bases). The source is a human donor with alopecia areata. The specimen was CD8+ T cells sorted from blood, collected at week 24, from a patient treated with tofacitinib. This CDR3 is CASSETGSGNQPQHF. The CDR3 nucleotides are TGTGCCAGTTCGGAAACAGGGAGCGGCAATCAGCCCCAGCATTTT.